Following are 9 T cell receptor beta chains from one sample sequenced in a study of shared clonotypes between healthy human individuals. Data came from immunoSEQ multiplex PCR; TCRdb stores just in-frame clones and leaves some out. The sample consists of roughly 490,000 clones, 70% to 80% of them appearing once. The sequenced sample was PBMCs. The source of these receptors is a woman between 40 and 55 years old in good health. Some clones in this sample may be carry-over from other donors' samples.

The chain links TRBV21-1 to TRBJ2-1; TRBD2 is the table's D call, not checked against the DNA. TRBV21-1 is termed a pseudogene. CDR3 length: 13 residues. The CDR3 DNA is TGTGCCTGCACTCCCAGCGGGAGTTATGAGCAGTTCTTC. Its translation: CACTPSGSYEQFF.

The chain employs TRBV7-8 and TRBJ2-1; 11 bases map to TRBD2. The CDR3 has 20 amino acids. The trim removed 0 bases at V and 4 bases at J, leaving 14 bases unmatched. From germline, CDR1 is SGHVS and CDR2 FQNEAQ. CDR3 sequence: CASSLARLAGWGRGYNEQFF. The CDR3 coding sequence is TGTGCCAGCAGCTTAGCGCGACTAGCGGGATGGGGTCGGGGGTACAATGAGCAGTTCTTC.

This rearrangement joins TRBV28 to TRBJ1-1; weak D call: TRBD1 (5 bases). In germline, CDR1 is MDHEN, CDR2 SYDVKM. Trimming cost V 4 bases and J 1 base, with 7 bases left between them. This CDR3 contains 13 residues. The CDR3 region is CASSYGTNTEAFF. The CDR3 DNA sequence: TGTGCCAGCAGTTACGGGACGAACACTGAAGCTTTCTTT.

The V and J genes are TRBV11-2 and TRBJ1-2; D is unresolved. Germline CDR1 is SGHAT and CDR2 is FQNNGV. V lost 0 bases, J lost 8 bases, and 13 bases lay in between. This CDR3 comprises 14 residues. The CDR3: CASSLEFALGGYTF. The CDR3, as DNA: TGTGCCAGCAGCTTAGAGTTTGCTCTCGGGGGCTACACCTTC.

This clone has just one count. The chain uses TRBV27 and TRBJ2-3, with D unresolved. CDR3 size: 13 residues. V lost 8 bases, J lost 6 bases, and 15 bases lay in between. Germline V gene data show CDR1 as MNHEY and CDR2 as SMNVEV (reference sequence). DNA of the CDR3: TGTGCCAGCGGAGTAAGCCGACCCGATACGCAGTATTTT. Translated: CASGVSRPDTQYF.

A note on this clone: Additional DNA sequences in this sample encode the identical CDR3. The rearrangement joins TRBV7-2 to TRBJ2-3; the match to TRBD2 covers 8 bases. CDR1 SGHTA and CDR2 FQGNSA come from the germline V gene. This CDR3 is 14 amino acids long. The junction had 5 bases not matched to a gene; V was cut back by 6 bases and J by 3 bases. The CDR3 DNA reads TGTGCCAGCAGTACGGGACTAGGGACAGATACGCAGTATTTT. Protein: CASSTGLGTDTQYF.

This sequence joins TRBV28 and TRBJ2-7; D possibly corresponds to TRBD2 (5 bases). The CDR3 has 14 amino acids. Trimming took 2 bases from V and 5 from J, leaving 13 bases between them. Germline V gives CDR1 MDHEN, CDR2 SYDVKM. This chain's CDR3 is CASSLPGMRHEQYF. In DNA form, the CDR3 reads TGTGCCAGCAGTTTACCGGGGATGAGGCACGAGCAGTACTTC.

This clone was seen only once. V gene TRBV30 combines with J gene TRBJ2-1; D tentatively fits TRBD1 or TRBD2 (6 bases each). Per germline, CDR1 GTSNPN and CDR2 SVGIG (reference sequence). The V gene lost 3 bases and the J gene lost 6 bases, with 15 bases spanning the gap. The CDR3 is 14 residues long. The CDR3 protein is CAWREGHPSNEQFF. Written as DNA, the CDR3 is TGTGCCTGGAGGGAGGGACACCCGTCCAATGAGCAGTTCTTC.

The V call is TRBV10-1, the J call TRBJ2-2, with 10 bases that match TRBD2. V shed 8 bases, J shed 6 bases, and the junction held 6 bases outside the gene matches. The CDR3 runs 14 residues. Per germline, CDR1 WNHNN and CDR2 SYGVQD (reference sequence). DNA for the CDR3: TGCGCCAGCTCGCTAGCGGGAGACGCCGGGGAGCTGTTTTTT. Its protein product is CASSLAGDAGELFF.